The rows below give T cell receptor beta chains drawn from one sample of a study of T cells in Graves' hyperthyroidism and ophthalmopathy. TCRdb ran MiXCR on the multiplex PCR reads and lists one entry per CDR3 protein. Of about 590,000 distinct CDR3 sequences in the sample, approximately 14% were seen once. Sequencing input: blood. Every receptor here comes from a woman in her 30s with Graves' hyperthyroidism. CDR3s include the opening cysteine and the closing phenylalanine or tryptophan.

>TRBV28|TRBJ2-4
CASSFIGAAKNIQYF
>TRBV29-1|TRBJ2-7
CSVDTGGLAGGSSYEQYF
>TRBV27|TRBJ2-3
CASSLMGPPDTQYF
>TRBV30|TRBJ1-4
CAWSQRRDTLRGLFF
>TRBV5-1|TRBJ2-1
CASSSDREKNEQFF
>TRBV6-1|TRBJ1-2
CASRKTYRGTLYGYTF
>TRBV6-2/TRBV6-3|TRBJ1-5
CASSYLTGTGEGNQPQHF
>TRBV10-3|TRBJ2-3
CAIAAGGPPDTQYF
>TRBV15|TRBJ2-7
CATSTTSGTDSGQYF
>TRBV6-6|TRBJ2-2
CASSYVLARGTGELFF
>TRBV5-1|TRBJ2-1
CASSLGVAGSSSYNEQFF